This TCR beta chain emerged from a study of T-cell memory formation after mild COVID-19 (dated by TCRdb to the early 2020s). As for the study more broadly: TCR sequence clusters from the two donors were largely donor specific. Two young, previously healthy adult volunteers made up the cohort, one male and one female. In a couple of donors, T-cell clones that expanded and contracted after mild COVID-19 were followed by sequencing TCRalpha and TCRbeta repertoires longitudinally.

Ficoll-Paque density gradient centrifugation was used to isolate PBMCs. A note on this clonotype: Its antigen is currently not known. One base away there is no much larger clone; base qualities are not given.

Sequenced on an Illumina NovaSeq 6000. TCRalpha and TCRbeta cDNA libraries were constructed by 5'RACE with constant-segment primers, with sample barcodes and unique molecular identifiers being introduced. Trizol reagent was used to extract RNA from every sample. The libraries were amplified in two PCR steps, and the second step added a second sample barcode and Illumina TruSeq adapters. Sequencing of the libraries was done on an Illumina NovaSeq, producing 2 x 150 bp paired-end reads. Turning to the authors' computational methods: The reads were demultiplexed and collapsed into UMI-guided consensus sequences using migec v1.2.7. Using mixcr v2.1.11, UMI consensuses were aligned to TRA and TRB V and J templates and then assembled into clonotypes. Clonotypes were classified as expanded or contracted when called significant by both edgeR and NoisET, with noise models trained on biological replicates. For edgeR calls, a false discovery rate-adjusted p below 0.01 and a log2 fold-change threshold of 1 were applied. As an exploratory analysis of dynamics, max-normalized trajectories of the 1000 most abundant clonotypes were examined with PCA combined with hierarchical clustering. The CD4 or CD8 phenotype of responding clones was assigned using the separately sequenced CD4+ and CD8+ repertoires. The public sequencing data were trimmed at Q25 with fastp and processed into clonotypes with MiXCR by TCRdb, which kept only in-frame beta chains. Every distinct CDR3 protein forms one entry, paired with its most common genes and DNA. These V and J calls rely on TCRdb rather than the paper's analysis. Across this sample there are about 130,000 distinct CDR3 sequences, with around 6.3% seen only once. The biggest ten clones account for about 2.2% of the sample.

Results the study describes overall, beyond this receptor: Balanced CD4/CD8 phenotypes were observed for clones contracting from day 15 to 85, whereas a bias towards CD4+ was observed for a second wave of clones expanding from day 15 to 37. Contracting CD4+ clones were located mainly in the CM and EM memory subsets, whereas CD8+ clones were found to be enriched in EMRA. Some responding clones were detected in pre-infection memory, suggesting pre-existing cross-reactive memory T cells joined the SARS-CoV-2 response. The second-wave clones that peaked on day 37 were not confirmed to be SARS-CoV-2 specific. Only two mild cases were covered in the study, and larger cohorts including severe cases with pre-infection samples were considered necessary.

Including the terminal cysteine and phenylalanine, the CDR3 comprises 16 residues. CDR3 DNA only is kept here, 48 bases in frame from base 1. Ends trimmed: V by 5 bases, J by 0 bases; bases unmatched to a gene: 5. Taken from the germline V gene (reference sequence), the CDR1 and CDR2 loops are DFQATT and SNEGSKA. The TCR comes from an adult woman who had mild COVID-19 (a few samples of this study predate the infection). The sample titles of this study are shuffled in the database, so cell type and time point are left out; the donor was told from shared clones. In this chain, TRBV20-1 is recombined with TRBJ1-5; TRBD1 fits 12 bases in the junction. The sequencing sample was made of PBMCs or a T cell subset sorted from them (not recorded which). The nucleotide sequence reads TGCAGTGCTTGGGACAGGGGGCTAGATAGCAATCAGCCCCAGCATTTT. It translates to CSAWDRGLDSNQPQHF.